Shown below are 24 T cell receptor beta chains from a single sample sequenced in a study of CD8+ T cells in alopecia areata. RNA extraction was followed by reverse transcription into cDNA, which acted as the sequencing template. TCRdb keeps only in-frame clones here, not all; method: immunoSEQ multiplex PCR. The data contain around 82,000 clones, roughly half of them singletons. Specimen: NKG2D-high CD8+ T cells sorted from blood. All receptors derive from a human donor with alopecia areata.

The table lists this clone with a few counts. The CDR3 reads CASSQGGSETQYF. In DNA, the CDR3 is TGTGCCAGCAGCCAAGGGGGATCCGAGACCCAGTACTTC. The V gene is TRBV7-9, the J gene TRBJ2-5; the D gene is possibly TRBD1 (6 bases). The CDR3 has 13 residues. Germline V CDR1 and CDR2: SEHNR, FQNEAQ (reference sequence). Deletions cut 5 bases from V and 5 bases from J, with 12 bases between. Combining the CDR3 with reference TRBV7-9 and TRBJ2-5 gives the whole variable domain DTGVSQNPRHKITKRGQNVTFRCDPISEHNRLYWYRQTLGQGPEFLTYFQNEAQLEKSRLLSDRFSAERPKGSFSTLEIQRTEQGDSAMYLCASSQGGSETQYFGPGTRLLVL.

The V and J genes are TRBV4-1 and TRBJ2-7; 7 nucleotides align to TRBD1. The germline V gene encodes CDR1 MGHRA and CDR2 YSYEKL. The CDR3 totals 17 residues. The V gene end was trimmed by 3 bases and the J gene end by 2 bases; junction bases not matched to a gene: 13. The CDR3 protein is CASSHQEGTDSPYEQYF. The CDR3 DNA is TGCGCCAGCAGCCACCAAGAGGGGACAGACTCCCCCTACGAGCAGTACTTC.

The chain uses TRBV5-4 and TRBJ2-3, with a possible D match to TRBD2 (5 bases). Between the trimmed V and J ends, which lost 2 bases and 2 bases, there was a span of 12 bases. The CDR3 is 15 residues long. CDR1 and CDR2 from the germline V gene are SGHNT and YYREEE (reference sequence). CDR3 DNA sequence: TGTGCCAGCAGCTTTCTAGCTTTACCCACAGATACGCAGTATTTT. The encoded protein is CASSFLALPTDTQYF.

This clone has just a few counts. The same CDR3 can be traced to other DNA sequences in this sample. The chain carries TRBV27 and TRBJ2-1, with D perhaps matching TRBD2 (5 bases). Germline assignment: CDR1 MNHEY and CDR2 SMNVEV (reference sequence). Trimming removed 6 bases at V and 7 bases at J, with 10 bases between. This CDR3 has 12 residues. CDR3 DNA: TGTGCCAGCAGCCTCGGCGGGAATGAGCAGTTCTTC. The encoded protein is CASSLGGNEQFF.

This clone was counted only a few times. The chain carries TRBV7-9 and TRBJ1-2; D not resolved. Germline CDR1 reads SEHNR; CDR2 reads FQNEAQ (reference sequence). The CDR3 runs to 13 residues. V was shortened by 3 bases and J by 0 bases, with 5 bases between the two germline ends. The CDR3 bases are TGTGCCAGCAGCTTTAGTGCTAACTATGGCTACACCTTC. Protein sequence: CASSFSANYGYTF.

The CDR3 sequence is CASSLGLAHYNEQFF. The CDR3 bases are TGTGCCAGCAGCTTAGGACTAGCACACTACAATGAGCAGTTCTTC. The rearrangement joins TRBV7-9 to TRBJ2-1; 7 nucleotides match TRBD2. J lost 3 bases, V lost 1 base, and 3 bases had no gene match. This CDR3 contains 15 residues. Per germline, CDR1 SEHNR and CDR2 FQNEAQ (reference sequence).

The V gene is TRBV29-1, the J gene TRBJ2-3; no firm D call. This CDR3 region has 11 residues. The V gene lost 7 bases and the J gene lost 2 bases, with 7 bases spanning the gap. Looked up from germline, CDR1 is SQVTM and CDR2 is ANQGSEA. The CDR3 DNA sequence: TGCAGCGCCGGACCCACAGATACGCAGTATTTT. Its protein is CSAGPTDTQYF.

The rearrangement links TRBV9 to TRBJ2-3, with D perhaps assigned TRBD1 or TRBD2 (5 bases each). Germline V CDR1 and CDR2: SGDLS, YYNGEE. The CDR3 length is 15 residues. V lost 3 bases and J lost 2, with 13 bases in between. CDR3 bases: TGTGCCAGCAGCGGATCGGGGACCCTCACAGATACGCAGTATTTT. Translation: CASSGSGTLTDTQYF.

This clone was detected only a few times. V is TRBV29-1 and J is TRBJ2-2; D is unclear. V lost 4 bases, J lost 2 bases, and 8 bases lay in between. Looked up from germline, CDR1 is SQVTM and CDR2 is ANQGSEA. The CDR3 covers 13 residues. The CDR3 protein is CSVVLGNTGELFF. As DNA, the CDR3 is TGCAGCGTTGTGTTGGGTAACACCGGGGAGCTGTTTTTT.

This rearrangement joins TRBV5-1 to TRBJ2-1, with unresolved D. Per the germline V gene, CDR1 is SGHRS and CDR2 is YFSETQ. The CDR3 runs 17 residues. The V and J ends lost 4 bases and 3 bases respectively, with 20 bases between them. The CDR3 sequence is CASSPDEHSTFYNEQFF. In nucleotides, the CDR3 is TGCGCCAGCAGCCCTGATGAACACTCTACCTTCTACAATGAGCAGTTCTTC.

In regard to this clone: An end of the junction differs from the germline gene, which may be a read error. This chain joins TRBV29-1 and TRBJ2-2; D uncertain. In germline, CDR1 is SQVTM, CDR2 ANQGSEA. The CDR3 is 11 residues long. The chain's CDR3 is CSVEGERELFF. CDR3 in DNA: TGCAGCGTCGAAGGCGAAAGAGAGCTGTTTTTT.

This chain joins TRBV15 and TRBJ1-2; D gene ambiguous. The CDR3 length is 15 residues. V shed 4 bases and J shed 0 bases, with 12 bases lying between them. Germline V gene sequence: CDR1 LNHNV, CDR2 YYDKDF (reference sequence). CDR3 protein: CATSISTAANYGYTF. CDR3 nucleotide sequence: TGTGCCACCAGCATCTCGACCGCGGCTAACTATGGCTACACCTTC.

The chain combines TRBV27 with TRBJ2-7, with D possibly being TRBD1 or TRBD2 (5 bases each). V gave up 3 bases and J gave up 6 bases, with 15 bases separating them. The CDR3 runs to 14 residues. Germline CDR1 MNHEY, CDR2 SMNVEV (reference sequence). The CDR3: CASSLSGSRPEQYF. The DNA for the CDR3 is TGTGCCAGCAGTTTGTCAGGGAGTCGACCCGAGCAGTACTTC.

This clone has a handful of counts. This chain uses TRBV9 with TRBJ2-1; D is undetermined. The ends were cut back, 3 bases at V and 5 bases at J, with 15 bases in the middle. The CDR3 is made up of 15 amino acids. Germline assignment: CDR1 SGDLS and CDR2 YYNGEE. The CDR3 nucleotides read TGTGCCAGCAGCGCTACCTCGAGTGACAACAATGAGCAGTTCTTC. This gives the protein CASSATSSDNNEQFF.

V and J are TRBV7-9 and TRBJ2-7; TRBD2 matches at 7 bases. Germline V CDR1 and CDR2: SEHNR, FQNEAQ (reference sequence). The CDR3 totals 16 residues. Trimming at V came to 4 bases and at J to 1 base, leaving 10 bases not matched to a gene. The CDR3 here is CASSSTRTSRSYEQYF. CDR3 coding DNA: TGTGCCAGCAGCTCGACCCGGACTAGTCGTTCCTACGAGCAGTACTTC.

This chain uses TRBV6-6 with TRBJ2-7; possible D gene TRBD2, 6 bases. The CDR3 has 12 residues. Germline CDR1 and CDR2: MNHNY and SVGAGI (reference sequence). The ends were cut back, 8 bases at V and 0 bases at J, with 8 bases in the middle. This CDR3 reads CASSDYSYEQYF. Written as DNA, the CDR3 is TGTGCCAGCTCGGACTACTCCTACGAGCAGTACTTC.

This clone was found a few times. V is TRBV7-9 and J is TRBJ2-7, with D perhaps TRBD1 or TRBD2 (5 bases each). Germline lookup yields CDR1 SEHNR and CDR2 FQNEAQ (reference sequence). CDR3 length equals 13 residues. V dropped 1 base and J dropped 4 bases, with 8 bases sitting between them. CDR3 amino acids: CASSLEGPYEQYF. In DNA, the CDR3 is TGTGCCAGCAGCTTAGAGGGACCTTACGAGCAGTACTTC.

The V and J genes are TRBV5-4 and TRBJ2-1; 9 bases line up with TRBD2. Per germline, CDR1 SGHNT and CDR2 YYREEE (reference sequence). The CDR3 is 16 residues long. J gave up 2 bases and V 3 bases, and 6 bases lay outside the gene matches. Here the CDR3 reads CASSSPTSGPYNEQFF. The CDR3 DNA is TGTGCCAGCAGCTCCCCGACTAGCGGCCCCTACAATGAGCAGTTCTTC.

V usage is TRBV7-9 and J usage is TRBJ2-7, with TRBD1 matching 7 bases. From germline, CDR1 is SEHNR and CDR2 FQNEAQ (reference sequence). CDR3 length equals 14 residues. Germline trimming cut 5 bases from V and 3 bases from J; bases unmatched to any gene: 7. CDR3 in amino acids: CASSLPTGDYEQYF. In DNA form, the CDR3 reads TGTGCCAGCAGCCTACCTACAGGGGACTACGAGCAGTACTTC.

The rearrangement links TRBV7-9 to TRBJ2-3; the D is unclear. The CDR3 length is 14 residues. Between the trimmed V and J ends, which lost 1 base and 6 bases, there was a span of 11 bases. Per the germline V gene, CDR1 is SEHNR and CDR2 is FQNEAQ (reference sequence). The CDR3 bases are TGTGCCAGCAGCTTAGATGTGGCGGCCGATACGCAGTATTTT. Translating gives CASSLDVAADTQYF.

The CDR3: CASSLGGTDTQYF. The CDR3 DNA sequence: TGTGCCAGCAGCTTGGGGGGGACAGATACGCAGTATTTT. The chain carries TRBV5-4 and TRBJ2-3; perhaps D is TRBD1 or TRBD2 (5 bases each). V gave up 0 bases and J gave up 3 bases, with 5 bases separating them. The CDR3 sequence is 13 residues long. Germline V gene lookup returns CDR1 SGHNT and CDR2 YYREEE (reference sequence).

This clone was observed a few times. The chain employs TRBV29-1 and TRBJ1-3, with D tentatively TRBD1 (6 bases). Germline CDR1 is SQVTM and CDR2 is ANQGSEA. V lost 3 bases and J lost 3, with 12 bases in between. This CDR3 comprises 14 residues. Written as DNA, the CDR3 is TGCAGCGTTGATCAGGGGAGAGGTGGAAACACCATATATTTT. This sequence encodes CSVDQGRGGNTIYF.

This chain uses TRBV2 with TRBJ2-7, with 8 bases aligning to TRBD2. Trimming at V came to 6 bases and at J to 3 bases, leaving 7 bases not matched to a gene. The CDR3 consists of 14 residues. From germline, CDR1 is SNHLY and CDR2 FYNNEI. As DNA, the CDR3 is TGTGCCAGCAGGGTTAGCGGGACGGACTACGAGCAGTACTTC. Protein sequence: CASRVSGTDYEQYF.

The chain employs TRBV27 and TRBJ2-2; D is perhaps TRBD2 (6 bases). The CDR3 sequence is 13 residues long. The germline V gene encodes CDR1 MNHEY and CDR2 SMNVEV (reference sequence). V was pared by 2 bases and J by 5 bases, with 6 bases between. Here the CDR3 DNA reads TGTGCCAGCAGTTTAGGGGGGACCGGGGAGCTGTTTTTT. Translated: CASSLGGTGELFF.